These 32 T cell receptor beta chains came from one sample sequenced in a study of blood T cell repertoires in COVID-19. The protocol was immunoSEQ multiplex PCR, while the TCRdb copy is restricted to in-frame clones and leaves out a portion. This sample has about 440,000 clones, with around 89% found just once. Sequenced: peripheral blood. All receptors derive from a woman aged 45 to 65 with COVID-19, enrolled during active disease.

V usage is TRBV9 and J usage is TRBJ2-1, with a weak D call TRBD2 (6 bases). V was clipped by 0 bases and J by 0 bases, with 13 bases between them. The V gene's germline CDR1 is SGDLS and CDR2 YYNGEE. This CDR3 comprises 17 residues. The CDR3 protein is CASSVDPGGSSYNEQFF. The DNA for the CDR3 is TGTGCCAGCAGCGTAGATCCCGGGGGTAGCTCCTACAATGAGCAGTTCTTC.

V gene TRBV5-6 combines with J gene TRBJ1-2; 9 nucleotides match TRBD1. After removal of 0 bases from V and 4 bases from J, the junction contained 7 bases not matched to a gene. The germline V gene has CDR1 SGHDT and CDR2 YYEEEE. The CDR3 loop spans 16 amino acids. The CDR3 coding sequence is TGTGCCAGCAGCTTGGTTGAAACGACAGGGGGCTATGGCTACACCTTC. Translation gives CASSLVETTGGYGYTF. The full variable domain, rest sourced from reference TRBV5-6 and TRBJ1-2, is DAGVTQSPTHLIKTRGQQVTLRCSPKSGHDTVSWYQQALGQGPQFIFQYYEEEERQRGNFPDRFSGHQFPNYSSELNVNALLLGDSALYLCASSLVETTGGYGYTFGSGTRLTVV.

The gene calls are TRBV5-4 and TRBJ1-3; TRBD1 might be the D (5 bases). Germline V gives CDR1 SGHNT, CDR2 YYREEE (reference sequence). This CDR3 region has 14 residues. Trimming cost V 2 bases and J 1 base, with 7 bases left between them. The DNA of the CDR3 is TGTGCCAGCAGCTTAGGGGTTTCTGGAAACACCATATATTTT. Encoded protein: CASSLGVSGNTIYF. The complete variable domain, with remaining parts taken from reference TRBV5-4 and TRBJ1-3, reads ETGVTQSPTHLIKTRGQQVTLRCSSQSGHNTVSWYQQALGQGPQFIFQYYREEENGRGNFPPRFSGLQFPNYSSELNVNALELDDSALYLCASSLGVSGNTIYFGEGSWLTVV.

This sequence joins TRBV10-1 and TRBJ1-6; D gene uncertain. Trimming removed 4 bases from V and 10 bases from J, with 14 bases in between. From germline, CDR1 is WNHNN and CDR2 SYGVQD (reference sequence). The CDR3 is made up of 14 amino acids. The CDR3 sequence is CASSASREESPLHF. CDR3 nucleotide sequence: TGCGCCAGCAGTGCAAGCCGAGAGGAATCACCCCTCCACTTT.

The chain joins TRBV13 to TRBJ2-3, with a tentative D call TRBD1 (6 bases). This CDR3 region has 17 residues. Germline V lookup: CDR1 PRHDT, CDR2 FYEKMQ (reference sequence). The V and J ends lost 8 bases and 0 bases respectively, with 21 bases between them. This CDR3 is CASGPRLQGASTDTQYF. The CDR3 coding sequence is TGTGCCAGCGGCCCACGTCTACAGGGAGCTAGCACAGATACGCAGTATTTT. Supplemented by reference TRBV13 and TRBJ2-3, the full variable domain reads AAGVIQSPRHLIKEKRETATLKCYPIPRHDTVYWYQQGPGQDPQFLISFYEKMQSDKGSIPDRFSAQQFSDYHSELNMSSLELGDSALYFCASGPRLQGASTDTQYFGPGTRLTVL.

The chain employs TRBV19 and TRBJ2-5; D is possibly TRBD1 (6 bases). Germline loops: CDR1 LNHDA, CDR2 SQIVND (reference sequence). The CDR3 is 14 amino acids. V dropped 5 bases and J dropped 5 bases, with 15 bases sitting between them. The DNA for the CDR3 is TGTGCCAGTAGTGAGGCAGGGGTGTTGGAGACCCAGTACTTC. This codes for CASSEAGVLETQYF.

The chain carries TRBV10-1 and TRBJ1-1; unclear D gene. There are 12 residues in the CDR3. Germline CDR1 reads WNHNN; CDR2 reads SYGVQD (reference sequence). V was clipped by 2 bases and J by 7 bases, with 8 bases between them. In DNA, the CDR3 is TGCGCCAGCAGTGAGGGTGCGGGTGAAGCTTTCTTT. Residues: CASSEGAGEAFF.

J is TRBJ2-6 and V is TRBV4-2, with 8 bases matching TRBD2. The CDR3 sequence is 22 residues long. Losses at the gene ends were 0 bases for V and 0 bases for J; bases not matched to a gene: 16. Germline V gene sequence: CDR1 LGHNA, CDR2 YNFKEQ. For the CDR3, the DNA is TGTGCCAGCAGCCAAGATCTCGGTCGGCGGGGGGCCCGTAGCTCTGGGGCCAACGTCCTGACTTTC. Its translation is CASSQDLGRRGARSSGANVLTF.

V is TRBV28 and J is TRBJ1-2, with D possibly TRBD1 on 6 matching bases. Between the trimmed V and J ends, which lost 8 bases and 4 bases, there was a span of 11 bases. Germline values: CDR1 MDHEN, CDR2 SYDVKM. This CDR3 has 12 residues. DNA for the CDR3: TGTGCCAGCGCGGACAGCTCCTATGGCTACACCTTC. This translates into CASADSSYGYTF.

This clone was seen just once. V is TRBV14 and J is TRBJ1-2, with D unclear. The V end lost 0 bases, the J end lost 4 bases, and 9 bases lay between the germline ends. Per germline, CDR1 SGHDN and CDR2 FVKESK. The CDR3 loop spans 14 amino acids. The CDR3: CASSQDGGGYGYTF. The CDR3 coding sequence is TGTGCCAGCAGCCAAGATGGCGGAGGCTATGGCTACACCTTC.

This clone has only a few counts. The CDR3 loop reads CASSESQGTGELFF. The CDR3 DNA sequence: TGTGCCAGCAGTGAAAGCCAGGGCACCGGGGAGCTGTTTTTT. The chain uses TRBV6-1 and TRBJ2-2, with D tentatively TRBD1 (5 bases). CDR3 length: 14 residues. The V gene's germline CDR1 is MNHNS and CDR2 SASEGT. V was shortened by 2 bases and J by 4 bases, with 8 bases between the two germline ends.

The V gene is TRBV7-8, the J gene TRBJ2-2; TRBD1 is a possible D gene (5 bases). Germline V CDR1 and CDR2: SGHVS, FQNEAQ. The CDR3 has 14 amino acids. V shed 4 bases and J shed 6 bases, with 12 bases lying between them. The CDR3 region is CASSSRVSPGELFF. The CDR3 DNA sequence: TGTGCCAGCAGCTCCAGGGTATCCCCCGGGGAGCTGTTTTTT.

V usage is TRBV18 and J usage is TRBJ2-4; D perhaps matches TRBD1 (6 bases). Germline V gene data show CDR1 as KGHSH and CDR2 as LQKENI. V gave up 2 bases and J gave up 6 bases, with 8 bases separating them. The CDR3 has 13 amino acids. The CDR3 DNA follows: TGTGCCAGCTCACCAGGGGGCGCAAACATTCAGTACTTC. Residues: CASSPGGANIQYF.

This chain connects TRBV9 to TRBJ2-7; 7 bases align to TRBD1. The trim removed 2 bases at V and 7 bases at J, leaving 6 bases unmatched. CDR3 length: 13 amino acids. Germline lookup yields CDR1 SGDLS and CDR2 YYNGEE. The DNA of the CDR3 is TGTGCCAGCAGCGTGTATACAGGGGAAGAGCAGTACTTC. This sequence encodes CASSVYTGEEQYF.

The chain employs TRBV9 and TRBJ2-1; the D is unclear. Between the trimmed V and J ends, which lost 4 bases and 0 bases, there was a span of 8 bases. CDR1 and CDR2 (germline): SGDLS, YYNGEE. CDR3 size: 14 residues. This CDR3 is CASSRLSSYNEQFF. CDR3 nucleotide sequence: TGTGCCAGCAGCCGTCTCAGCTCCTACAATGAGCAGTTCTTC.

V usage is TRBV12-5 and J usage is TRBJ2-7; 9 nucleotides line up with TRBD1. Germline CDR1 reads LGHNT; CDR2 reads FRNRAP. The CDR3 covers 14 residues. The V and J ends lost 6 bases and 6 bases, in that order; junction bases with no gene match: 9. The CDR3 is CASGLGTGRREQYF. As DNA, the CDR3 is TGTGCTAGTGGACTAGGGACAGGGAGGCGCGAGCAGTACTTC.

The chain couples TRBV30 to TRBJ2-1, with a weak D call TRBD2 (7 bases). CDR1 and CDR2 (germline): GTSNPN, SVGIG (reference sequence). The CDR3 covers 11 residues. The ends were cut back, 1 base at V and 14 bases at J, with 12 bases in the middle. For the CDR3, the DNA is TGTGCCTGGAGTGCCGGGGGGCAGGAGTTCTTC. This codes for CAWSAGGQEFF.

The CDR3 nucleotides are TGTGCCATCAGTGAGCAAGGGGGCGCAGGGCAGCCCCAGCATTTT. Its protein is CAISEQGGAGQPQHF. The chain carries TRBV10-3 and TRBJ1-5, with 7 nucleotides matching TRBD1. This CDR3 region has 15 residues. The junction had 8 bases not matched to a gene; V was cut back by 2 bases and J by 7 bases. From germline, CDR1 is ENHRY and CDR2 SYGVKD.

This chain links TRBV6-5 with TRBJ2-3; 9 nucleotides agree with TRBD1. V was pared by 8 bases and J by 3 bases, with 6 bases of the junction left unmatched. The CDR3 length is 14 residues. Germline V CDR1 and CDR2: MNHEY, SVGAGI. CDR3 sequence: CASGGTGRTDTQYF. The CDR3 bases are TGTGCCAGCGGGGGGACAGGGAGGACAGATACGCAGTATTTT.

The chain has TRBV5-4 and TRBJ1-1; the D gene is possibly TRBD1 (6 bases). This CDR3 region has 16 residues. CDR1 and CDR2 from the germline V gene are SGHNT and YYREEE (reference sequence). V was trimmed by 4 bases and J by 4 bases, leaving 20 bases between them. In DNA form, the CDR3 reads TGTGCCAGCAGCCATACCGGAAGGGGGGGGAGCACTGAAGCTTTCTTT. It encodes CASSHTGRGGSTEAFF.

V and J are TRBV4-2 and TRBJ1-2, with 8 bases that match TRBD1. This CDR3 contains 13 residues. The V and J ends lost 4 bases and 6 bases, in that order; junction bases with no gene match: 4. In germline, CDR1 is LGHNA, CDR2 YNFKEQ. The CDR3: CASSPRTGNGYTF. CDR3 DNA: TGTGCCAGCAGCCCCCGGACAGGGAATGGCTACACCTTC.

The chain joins TRBV5-1 to TRBJ1-1, with 7 bases that match TRBD1. CDR1 and CDR2 (germline): SGHRS, YFSETQ. The CDR3 length is 15 residues. The J segment lost 3 bases and the V segment lost 1 base, leaving 6 bases of the junction unmatched. CDR3: CASSLQTGWDTEAFF. In nucleotides, the CDR3 is TGCGCCAGCAGCTTGCAGACAGGGTGGGACACTGAAGCTTTCTTT.

The chain couples TRBV27 to TRBJ1-2, with 9 bases identical to TRBD1. V trimming: 5 bases; J trimming: 0 bases; junction bases outside the gene matches: 4. Germline V gene lookup returns CDR1 MNHEY and CDR2 SMNVEV (reference sequence). This CDR3 is built from 15 residues. Here the CDR3 DNA reads TGTGCCAGCAGTGACCGGACAGGGGCTAACTATGGCTACACCTTC. Protein product: CASSDRTGANYGYTF.

The chain carries TRBV3-1 (or the pseudogene TRBV3-2) and TRBJ2-5; 7 bases match TRBD1. With 2 bases clipped from V and 9 bases from J, the junction kept 6 bases outside the gene matches. Germline-derived CDR1 and CDR2 are LGHDT and YNNKEL (reference sequence). There are 13 residues in the CDR3. The CDR3 loop is CASSQTGEVAQYF. The CDR3 DNA reads TGTGCCAGCAGCCAAACAGGGGAAGTGGCCCAGTACTTC.

The table lists this clone with a few counts. The chain employs TRBV19 and TRBJ2-5; D perhaps matches TRBD2 (6 bases). The CDR3 is made up of 13 amino acids. Trimming took off 5 bases at V and 6 bases at J, with 13 bases between the two ends. CDR1 and CDR2 (germline): LNHDA, SQIVND (reference sequence). CDR3: CASSSEGRKTQYF. DNA of the CDR3: TGTGCCAGTAGTTCGGAGGGACGGAAGACCCAGTACTTC.

The chain carries TRBV12-5 and TRBJ1-5; D is perhaps TRBD1 (5 bases). The CDR3 is 15 amino acids. V lost 6 bases, J lost 2 bases, and 14 bases lay in between. From germline, CDR1 is LGHNT and CDR2 FRNRAP. In DNA form, the CDR3 reads TGTGCTAGTGGGCCACGGGGGATCGGCAATCAGCCCCAGCATTTT. Its protein is CASGPRGIGNQPQHF.

The chain links TRBV3-1 (or the pseudogene TRBV3-2) to TRBJ2-5, with D possibly TRBD2 on 6 matching bases. The CDR3 is made up of 13 amino acids. CDR1 LGHDT and CDR2 YNNKEL come from the germline V gene (reference sequence). The V gene lost 1 base and the J gene lost 5 bases, with 8 bases spanning the gap. In DNA, the CDR3 is TGTGCCAGCAGCCAAGCAGGAGGGGAGACCCAGTACTTC. This codes for CASSQAGGETQYF.

The chain has TRBV5-6 and TRBJ1-3, with D tentatively TRBD1 (5 bases). The germline V gene encodes CDR1 SGHDT and CDR2 YYEEEE. The CDR3 contains 15 residues. V was clipped by 4 bases and J by 3 bases, with 14 bases between them. This CDR3 is CASSPGGVGGNTIYF. Written as DNA, the CDR3 is TGTGCCAGCAGCCCCGGGGGGGTTGGTGGAAACACCATATATTTT. The full variable domain, in which reference TRBV5-6 and TRBJ1-3 provide the parts outside the CDR3, is DAGVTQSPTHLIKTRGQQVTLRCSPKSGHDTVSWYQQALGQGPQFIFQYYEEEERQRGNFPDRFSGHQFPNYSSELNVNALLLGDSALYLCASSPGGVGGNTIYFGEGSWLTVV.

This chain connects TRBV6-6 to TRBJ2-7; TRBD2 matches 7 bases. Germline V gene sequence: CDR1 MNHNY, CDR2 SVGAGI (reference sequence). Trimming removed 5 bases from V and 6 bases from J; junction bases left unmatched: 7. This CDR3 contains 13 residues. The CDR3 spells CASSPPGGSEQYF. DNA for the CDR3: TGTGCCAGCAGTCCCCCGGGGGGAAGCGAGCAGTACTTC.

The rearrangement links TRBV30 to TRBJ1-1, with D perhaps TRBD1 (6 bases). Trimming removed 4 bases at V and 4 bases at J, with 10 bases between. The CDR3 spans 12 residues. Germline-derived CDR1 and CDR2 are GTSNPN and SVGIG (reference sequence). Written as DNA, the CDR3 is TGTGCCTGGACTGACAGGATCACTGAAGCTTTCTTT. This translates into CAWTDRITEAFF.

The V call is TRBV24-1, the J call TRBJ1-2; 9 bases align to TRBD1. J gave up 1 base and V 7 bases, and 9 bases lay outside the gene matches. In germline, CDR1 is KGHDR, CDR2 SFDVKD. The CDR3 is 16 amino acids. Here the CDR3 DNA reads TGTGCCACCAGCGGTGGGGGGACAGGGATTAACTATGGCTACACCTTC. Its protein is CATSGGGTGINYGYTF.

The chain uses TRBV5-4 and TRBJ2-5; possible D gene TRBD2, 6 bases. The CDR3 runs 15 residues. Germline-derived CDR1 and CDR2 are SGHNT and YYREEE (reference sequence). The germline V and J ends were trimmed by 1 base and 2 bases, with 12 bases remaining between them. The CDR3 region is CASSLRVEGQETQYF. In DNA, the CDR3 is TGTGCCAGCAGCTTGAGGGTGGAGGGGCAAGAGACCCAGTACTTC.